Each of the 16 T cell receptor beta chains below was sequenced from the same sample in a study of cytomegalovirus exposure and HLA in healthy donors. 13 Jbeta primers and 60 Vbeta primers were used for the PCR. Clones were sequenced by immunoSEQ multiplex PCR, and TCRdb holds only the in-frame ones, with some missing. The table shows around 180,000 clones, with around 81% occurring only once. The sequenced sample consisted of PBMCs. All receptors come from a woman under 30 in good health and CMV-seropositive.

CDR3 residues: CASSVGLGGYEQYF. In DNA form, the CDR3 reads TGTGCCAGCAGCGTAGGCCTGGGGGGCTACGAGCAGTACTTC. The chain uses TRBV9 and TRBJ2-7, with D maybe TRBD2 (6 bases). Germline assignment: CDR1 SGDLS and CDR2 YYNGEE. The V and J ends lost 0 bases and 3 bases respectively, with 10 bases between them. CDR3 size: 14 residues.

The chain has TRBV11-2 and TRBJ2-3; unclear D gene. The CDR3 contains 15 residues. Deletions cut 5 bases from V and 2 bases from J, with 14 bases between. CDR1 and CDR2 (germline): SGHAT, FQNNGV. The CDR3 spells CASSPGGLFTDTQYF. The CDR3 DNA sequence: TGTGCCAGCAGCCCCGGCGGTCTTTTCACAGATACGCAGTATTTT.

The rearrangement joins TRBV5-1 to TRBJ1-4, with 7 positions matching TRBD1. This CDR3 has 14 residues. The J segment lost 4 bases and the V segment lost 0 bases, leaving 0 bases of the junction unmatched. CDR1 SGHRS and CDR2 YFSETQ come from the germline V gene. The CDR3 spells CASSLDRGNEKLFF. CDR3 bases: TGCGCCAGCAGCTTGGACAGGGGTAATGAAAAACTGTTTTTT.

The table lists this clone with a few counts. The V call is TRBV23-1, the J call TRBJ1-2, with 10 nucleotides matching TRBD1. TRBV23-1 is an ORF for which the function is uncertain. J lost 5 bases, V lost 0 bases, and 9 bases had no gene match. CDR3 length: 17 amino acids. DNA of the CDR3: TGCGCCAGCAGTCAATCCCCCACGACAGGGGGCGCATATGGCTACACCTTC. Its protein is CASSQSPTTGGAYGYTF.

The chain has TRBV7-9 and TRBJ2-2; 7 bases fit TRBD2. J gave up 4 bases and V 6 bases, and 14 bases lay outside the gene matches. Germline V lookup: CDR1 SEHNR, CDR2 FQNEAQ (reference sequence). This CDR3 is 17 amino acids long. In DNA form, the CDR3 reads TGTGCCAGCAGGCCCCCCCCGGGGGGTAGCCCCACCGGGGAGCTGTTTTTT. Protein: CASRPPPGGSPTGELFF.

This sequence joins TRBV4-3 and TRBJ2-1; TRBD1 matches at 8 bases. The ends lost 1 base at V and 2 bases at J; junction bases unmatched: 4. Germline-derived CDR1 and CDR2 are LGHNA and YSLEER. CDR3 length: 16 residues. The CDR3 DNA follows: TGCGCCAGCAGCCAAGTTTTGGGACAGGCCTACAATGAGCAGTTCTTC. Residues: CASSQVLGQAYNEQFF.

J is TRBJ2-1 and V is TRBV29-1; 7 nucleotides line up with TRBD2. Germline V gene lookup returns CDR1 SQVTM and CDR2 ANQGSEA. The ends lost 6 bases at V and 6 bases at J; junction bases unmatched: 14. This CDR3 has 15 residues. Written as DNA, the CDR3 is TGCAGCGTCCAACTAGCGAATGCTTATCGCAATGAGCAGTTCTTC. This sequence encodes CSVQLANAYRNEQFF.

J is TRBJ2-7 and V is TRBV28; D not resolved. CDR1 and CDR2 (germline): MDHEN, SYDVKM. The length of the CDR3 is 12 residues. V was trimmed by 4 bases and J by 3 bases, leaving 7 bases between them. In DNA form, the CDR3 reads TGTGCCAGCAGTTCCGGCGGCTACGAGCAGTACTTC. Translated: CASSSGGYEQYF.

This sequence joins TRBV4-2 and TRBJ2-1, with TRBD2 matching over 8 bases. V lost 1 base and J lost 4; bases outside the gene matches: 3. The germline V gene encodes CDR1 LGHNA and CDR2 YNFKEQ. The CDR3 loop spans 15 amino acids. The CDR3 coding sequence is TGTGCCAGCAGCCAAGGCGGGGGGCCTTACAATGAGCAGTTCTTC. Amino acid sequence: CASSQGGGPYNEQFF.

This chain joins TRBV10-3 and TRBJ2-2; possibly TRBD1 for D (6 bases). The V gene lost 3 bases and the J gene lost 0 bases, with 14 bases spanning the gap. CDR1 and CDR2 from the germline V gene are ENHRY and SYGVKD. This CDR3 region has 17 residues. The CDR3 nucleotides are TGTGCCATCAGTGACCCGGGACAACCCGCGAACACCGGGGAGCTGTTTTTT. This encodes CAISDPGQPANTGELFF.

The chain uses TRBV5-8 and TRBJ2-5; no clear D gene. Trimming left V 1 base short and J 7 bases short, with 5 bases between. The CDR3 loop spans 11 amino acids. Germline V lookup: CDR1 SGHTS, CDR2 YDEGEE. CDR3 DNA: TGTGCCAGCAGCTTGTCCGGGACCCAGTACTTC. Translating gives CASSLSGTQYF.

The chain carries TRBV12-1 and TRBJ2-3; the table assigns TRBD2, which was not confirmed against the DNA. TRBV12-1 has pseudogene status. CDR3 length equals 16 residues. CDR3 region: CARTSGGAYWTDTQYF. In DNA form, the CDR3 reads TGTGCCAGAACTAGCGGGGGGGCCTACTGGACAGATACGCAGTATTTT.

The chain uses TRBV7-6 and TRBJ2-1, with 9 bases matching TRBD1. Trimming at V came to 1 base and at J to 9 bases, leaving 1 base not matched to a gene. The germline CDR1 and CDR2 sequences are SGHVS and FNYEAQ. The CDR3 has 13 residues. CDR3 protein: CASSLGGQGEQFF. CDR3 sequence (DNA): TGTGCCAGCAGCTTAGGGGGACAGGGTGAGCAGTTCTTC. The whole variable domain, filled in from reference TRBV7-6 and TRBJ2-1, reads GAGVSQSPRYKVTKRGQDVALRCDPISGHVSLYWYRQALGQGPEFLTYFNYEAQQDKSGLPNDRFSAERPEGSISTLTIQRTEQRDSAMYRCASSLGGQGEQFFGPGTRLTVL.

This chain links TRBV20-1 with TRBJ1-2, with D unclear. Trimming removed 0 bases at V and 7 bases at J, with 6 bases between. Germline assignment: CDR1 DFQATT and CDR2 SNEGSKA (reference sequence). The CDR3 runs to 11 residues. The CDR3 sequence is CSARDSVGYTF. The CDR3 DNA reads TGCAGTGCTAGAGATAGTGTTGGCTACACCTTC.

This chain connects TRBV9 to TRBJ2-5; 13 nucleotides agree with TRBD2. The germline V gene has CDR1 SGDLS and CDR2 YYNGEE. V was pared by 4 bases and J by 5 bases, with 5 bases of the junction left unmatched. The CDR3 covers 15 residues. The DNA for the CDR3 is TGTGCCAGCAGCACCGGACTAGCGGGGGTGGAGACCCAGTACTTC. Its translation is CASSTGLAGVETQYF.

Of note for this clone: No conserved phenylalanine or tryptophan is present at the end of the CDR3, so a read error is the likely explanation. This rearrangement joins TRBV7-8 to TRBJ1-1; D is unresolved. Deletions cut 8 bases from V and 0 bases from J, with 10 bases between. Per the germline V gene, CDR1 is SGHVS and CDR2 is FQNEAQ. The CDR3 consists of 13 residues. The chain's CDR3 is CASERALNTEAFL. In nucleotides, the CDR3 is TGTGCCAGCGAGAGGGCCCTGAACACTGAAGCTTTCCTT.